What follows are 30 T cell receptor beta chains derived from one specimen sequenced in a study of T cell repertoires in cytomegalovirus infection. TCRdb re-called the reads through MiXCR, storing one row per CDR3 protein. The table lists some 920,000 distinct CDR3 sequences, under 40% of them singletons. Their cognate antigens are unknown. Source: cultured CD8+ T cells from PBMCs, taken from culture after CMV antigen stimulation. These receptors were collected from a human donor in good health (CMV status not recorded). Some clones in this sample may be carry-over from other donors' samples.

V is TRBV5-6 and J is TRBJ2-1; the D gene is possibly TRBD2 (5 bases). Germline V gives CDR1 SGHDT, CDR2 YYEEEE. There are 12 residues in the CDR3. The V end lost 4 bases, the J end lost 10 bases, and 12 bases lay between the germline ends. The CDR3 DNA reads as TGTGCCAGCAGCCCTAGAGGGATAGAGCAGTTCTTC. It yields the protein CASSPRGIEQFF.

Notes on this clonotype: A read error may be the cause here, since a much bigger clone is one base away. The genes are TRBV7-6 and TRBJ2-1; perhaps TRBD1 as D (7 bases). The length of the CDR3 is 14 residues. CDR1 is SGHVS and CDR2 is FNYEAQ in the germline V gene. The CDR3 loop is CVSSLDQGGLEQFF. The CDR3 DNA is TGTGTCAGCAGCTTAGATCAGGGGGGCCTTGAGCAGTTCTTC.

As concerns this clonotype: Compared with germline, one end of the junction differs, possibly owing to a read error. The CDR3 DNA reads TGTGCCAACAGTTTACCCACAGGGCGGAATTCACCCCTCCACTTT. Its protein product is CANSLPTGRNSPLHF. The rearrangement uses TRBV12-3 or TRBV12-4 and TRBJ1-6; tentatively, D is TRBD1 (6 bases). The CDR3 length is 15 residues.

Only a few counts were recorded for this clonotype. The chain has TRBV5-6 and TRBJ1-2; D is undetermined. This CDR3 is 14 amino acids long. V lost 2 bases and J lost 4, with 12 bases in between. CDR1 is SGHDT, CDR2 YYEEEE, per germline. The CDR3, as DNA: TGTGCCAGCAGCTTTGAAGGCAGCCCCTATGGCTACACCTTC. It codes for CASSFEGSPYGYTF.

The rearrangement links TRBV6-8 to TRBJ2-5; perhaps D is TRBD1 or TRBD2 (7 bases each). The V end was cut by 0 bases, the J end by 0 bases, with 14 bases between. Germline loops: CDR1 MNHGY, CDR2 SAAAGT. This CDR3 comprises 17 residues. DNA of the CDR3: TGTGCCAGCAGTTACTCGCAGGGGGGGGGGTACCAAGAGACCCAGTACTTC. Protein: CASSYSQGGGYQETQYF.

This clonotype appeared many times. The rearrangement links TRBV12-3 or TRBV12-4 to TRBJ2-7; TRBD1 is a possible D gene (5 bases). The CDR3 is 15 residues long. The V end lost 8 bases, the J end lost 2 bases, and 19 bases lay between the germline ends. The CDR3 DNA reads TGTGCCAGCGGAAAGGGTATCACAGGTACCTACGAGCAGTACGTC. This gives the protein CASGKGITGTYEQYV.

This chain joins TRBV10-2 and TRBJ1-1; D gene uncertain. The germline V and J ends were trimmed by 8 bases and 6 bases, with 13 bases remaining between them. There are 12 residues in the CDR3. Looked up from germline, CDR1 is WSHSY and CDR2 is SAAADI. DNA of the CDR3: TGCGCCAGCGTGGACGGCCGGCCTGAAGCTTTCTTT. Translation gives CASVDGRPEAFF.

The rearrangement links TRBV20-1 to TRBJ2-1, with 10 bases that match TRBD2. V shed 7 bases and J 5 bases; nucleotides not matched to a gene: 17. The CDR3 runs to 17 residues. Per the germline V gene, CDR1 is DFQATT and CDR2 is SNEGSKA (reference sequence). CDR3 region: CSGLVAGGWREDNEQFF. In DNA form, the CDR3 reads TGCAGTGGGTTGGTAGCGGGGGGATGGCGGGAGGACAATGAGCAGTTCTTC.

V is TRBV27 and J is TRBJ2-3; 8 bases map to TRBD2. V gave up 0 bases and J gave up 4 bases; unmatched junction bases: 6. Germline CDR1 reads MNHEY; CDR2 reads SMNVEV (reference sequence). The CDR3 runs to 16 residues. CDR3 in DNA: TGTGCCAGCAGTTTATCTAGCGGGGTGGGTGCAGATACGCAGTATTTT. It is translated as CASSLSSGVGADTQYF.

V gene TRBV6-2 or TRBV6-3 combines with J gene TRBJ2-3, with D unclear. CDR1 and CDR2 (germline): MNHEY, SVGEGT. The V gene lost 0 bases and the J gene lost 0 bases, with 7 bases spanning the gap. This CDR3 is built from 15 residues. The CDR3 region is CASSYSATSTDTQYF. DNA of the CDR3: TGTGCCAGCAGTTACTCGGCGACAAGCACAGATACGCAGTATTTT.

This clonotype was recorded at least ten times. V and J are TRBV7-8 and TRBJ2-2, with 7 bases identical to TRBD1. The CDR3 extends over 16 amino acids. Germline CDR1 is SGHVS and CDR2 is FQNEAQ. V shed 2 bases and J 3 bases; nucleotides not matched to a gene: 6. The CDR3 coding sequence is TGTGCCAGCAGCTTAATCTGGGACAGCTACACCGGGGAGCTGTTTTTT. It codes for CASSLIWDSYTGELFF.

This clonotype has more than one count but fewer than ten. The CDR3 region is CASSLVLQAKNIQYF. The CDR3 region has the DNA TGTGCCAGCAGCTTGGTGCTTCAAGCCAAAAACATTCAGTACTTC. The chain has TRBV5-5 and TRBJ2-4, with D unresolved. The CDR3 totals 15 residues. V lost 0 bases and J 0 bases, leaving 7 bases between the germline ends. Germline CDR1 SGHKS, CDR2 YYEKEE (reference sequence).

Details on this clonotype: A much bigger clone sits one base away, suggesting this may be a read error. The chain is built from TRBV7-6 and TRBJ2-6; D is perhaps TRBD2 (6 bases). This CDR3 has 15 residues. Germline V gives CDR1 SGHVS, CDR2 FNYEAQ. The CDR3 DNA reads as TGTGCCAGCAGCTTAGAGGGGACTGGGACCAACGTCCTGACTTTC. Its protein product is CASSLEGTGTNVLTF.

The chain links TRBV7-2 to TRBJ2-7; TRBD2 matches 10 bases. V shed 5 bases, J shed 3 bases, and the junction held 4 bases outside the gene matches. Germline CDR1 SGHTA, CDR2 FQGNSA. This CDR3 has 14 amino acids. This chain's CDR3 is CASSNGLAVYEQYF. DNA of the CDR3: TGTGCCAGCAGCAACGGACTAGCGGTCTACGAGCAGTACTTC.

The DNA for the CDR3 is TGTGCCAGCCGCCCCCGGGACAGGGGACCTCAAGAGACCCAGTACTTC. Translating gives CASRPRDRGPQETQYF. The chain has TRBV12-3 or TRBV12-4 and TRBJ2-5; 10 positions agree with TRBD1. V lost 8 bases to trimming and J lost 2 bases; unmatched junction nucleotides: 11. The CDR3 has 16 amino acids.

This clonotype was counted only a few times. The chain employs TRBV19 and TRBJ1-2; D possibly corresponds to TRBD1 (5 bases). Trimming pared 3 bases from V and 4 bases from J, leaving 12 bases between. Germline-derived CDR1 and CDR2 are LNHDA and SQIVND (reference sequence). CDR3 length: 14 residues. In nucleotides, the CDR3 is TGTGCCAGTAGTATCGCCGGGACGGCCTATGGCTACACCTTC. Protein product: CASSIAGTAYGYTF.

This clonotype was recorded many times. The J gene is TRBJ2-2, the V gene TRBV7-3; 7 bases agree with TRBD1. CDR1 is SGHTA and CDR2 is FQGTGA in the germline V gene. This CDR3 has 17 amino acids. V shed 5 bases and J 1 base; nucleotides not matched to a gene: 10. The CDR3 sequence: CASSPAGTALNTGELFF. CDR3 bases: TGTGCCAGCAGCCCTGCCGGGACAGCCTTGAACACCGGGGAGCTGTTTTTT.

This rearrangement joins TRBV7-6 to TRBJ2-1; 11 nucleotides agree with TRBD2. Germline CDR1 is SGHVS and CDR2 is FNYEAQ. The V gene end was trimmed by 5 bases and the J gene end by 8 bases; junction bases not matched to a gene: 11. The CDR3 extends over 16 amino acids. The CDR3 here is CASSPHSGGAFDEQFF. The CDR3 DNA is TGTGCCAGCAGCCCACATAGCGGGGGGGCGTTTGATGAGCAGTTCTTC.

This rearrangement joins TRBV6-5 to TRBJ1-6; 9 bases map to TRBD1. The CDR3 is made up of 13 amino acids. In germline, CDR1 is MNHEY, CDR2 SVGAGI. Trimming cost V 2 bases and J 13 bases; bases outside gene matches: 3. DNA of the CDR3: TGTGCCAGCAGTTACCAAGACAGGGGGCCCCTCCACTTT. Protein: CASSYQDRGPLHF.

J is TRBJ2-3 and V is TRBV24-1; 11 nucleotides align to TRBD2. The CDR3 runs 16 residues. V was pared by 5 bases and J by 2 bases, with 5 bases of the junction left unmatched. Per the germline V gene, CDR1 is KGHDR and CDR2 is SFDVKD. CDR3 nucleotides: TGTGCCACCAGTGGGTTGACTAGCGGGGACACAGATACGCAGTATTTT. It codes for CATSGLTSGDTDTQYF.

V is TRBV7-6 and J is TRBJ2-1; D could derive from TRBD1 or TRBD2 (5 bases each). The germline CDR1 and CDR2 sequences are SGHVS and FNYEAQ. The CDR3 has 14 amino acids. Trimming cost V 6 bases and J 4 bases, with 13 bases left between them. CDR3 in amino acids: CASRGASQYNEQFF. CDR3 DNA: TGTGCCAGCAGAGGGGCTAGCCAATACAATGAGCAGTTCTTC.

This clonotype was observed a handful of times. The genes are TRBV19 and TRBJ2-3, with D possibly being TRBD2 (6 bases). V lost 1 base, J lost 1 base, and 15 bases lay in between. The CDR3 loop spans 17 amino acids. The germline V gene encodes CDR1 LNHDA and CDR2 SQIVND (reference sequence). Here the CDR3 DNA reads TGTGCCAGTAGTATAGCCCCCCGGGGGAAAGGCACAGATACGCAGTATTTT. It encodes CASSIAPRGKGTDTQYF.

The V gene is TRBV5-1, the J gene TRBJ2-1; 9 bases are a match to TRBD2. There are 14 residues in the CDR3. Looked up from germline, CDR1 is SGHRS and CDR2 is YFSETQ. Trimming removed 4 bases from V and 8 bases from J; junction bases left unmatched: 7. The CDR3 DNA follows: TGCGCCAGCAGCGTCGGGACTAGCACCGATGAGCAGTTCTTC. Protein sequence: CASSVGTSTDEQFF.

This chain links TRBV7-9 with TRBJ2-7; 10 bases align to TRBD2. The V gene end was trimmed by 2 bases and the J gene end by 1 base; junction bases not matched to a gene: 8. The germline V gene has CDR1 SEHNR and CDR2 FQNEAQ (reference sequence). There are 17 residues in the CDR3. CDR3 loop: CASSLSWTSGNSYEQYV. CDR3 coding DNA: TGTGCCAGCAGCTTATCTTGGACTAGCGGAAATTCCTACGAGCAGTACGTC.

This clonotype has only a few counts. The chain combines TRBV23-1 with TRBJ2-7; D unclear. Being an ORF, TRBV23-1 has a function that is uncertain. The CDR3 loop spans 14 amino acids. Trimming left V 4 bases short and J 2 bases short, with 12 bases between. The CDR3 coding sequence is TGCGCCAGCAGTCCGCCGAAAGGGACCTACGAGCAGTACGTC. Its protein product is CASSPPKGTYEQYV.

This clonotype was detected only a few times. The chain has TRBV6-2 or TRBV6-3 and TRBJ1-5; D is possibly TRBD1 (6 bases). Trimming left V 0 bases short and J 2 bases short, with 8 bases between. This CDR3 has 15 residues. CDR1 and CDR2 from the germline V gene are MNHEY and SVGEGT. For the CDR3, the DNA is TGTGCCAGCAGTTACTCTGCAGGGGGCAATCAGCCCCAGCATTTT. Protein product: CASSYSAGGNQPQHF.

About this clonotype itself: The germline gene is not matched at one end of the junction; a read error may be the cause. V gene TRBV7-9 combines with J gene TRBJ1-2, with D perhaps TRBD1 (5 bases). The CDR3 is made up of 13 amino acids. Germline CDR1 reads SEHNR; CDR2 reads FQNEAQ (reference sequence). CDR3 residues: CACSSGGGYGYTF. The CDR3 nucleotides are TGTGCCTGCAGTTCGGGGGGTGGCTATGGCTACACCTTC.

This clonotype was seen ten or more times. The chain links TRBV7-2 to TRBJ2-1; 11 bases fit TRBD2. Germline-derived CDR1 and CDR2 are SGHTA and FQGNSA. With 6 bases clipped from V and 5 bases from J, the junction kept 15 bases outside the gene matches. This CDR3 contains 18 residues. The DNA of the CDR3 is TGTGCCAGCAGTCTCTTAGTGCGGGGACTAGCGGTGAACAATGAGCAGTTCTTC. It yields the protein CASSLLVRGLAVNNEQFF. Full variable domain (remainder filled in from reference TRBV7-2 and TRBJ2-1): GAGVSQSPSNKVTEKGKDVELRCDPISGHTALYWYRQSLGQGLEFLIYFQGNSAPDKSGLPSDRFSAERTGGSVSTLTIQRTQQEDSAVYLCASSLLVRGLAVNNEQFFGPGTRLTVL.

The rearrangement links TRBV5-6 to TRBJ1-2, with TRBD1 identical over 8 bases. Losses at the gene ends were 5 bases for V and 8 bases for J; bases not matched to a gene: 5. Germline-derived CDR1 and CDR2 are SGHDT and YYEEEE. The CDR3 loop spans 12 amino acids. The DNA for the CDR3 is TGTGCCAGCAGGTCAGGGGGCGCAGGCTACACCTTC. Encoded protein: CASRSGGAGYTF.

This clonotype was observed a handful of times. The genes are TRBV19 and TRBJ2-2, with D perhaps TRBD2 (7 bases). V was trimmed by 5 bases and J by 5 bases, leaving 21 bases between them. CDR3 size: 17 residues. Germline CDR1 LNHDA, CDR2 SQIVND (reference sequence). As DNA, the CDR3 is TGTGCCAGTAGTCCCTTTTCAGGCGGGGGCCGGACCGGGGAGCTGTTTTTT. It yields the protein CASSPFSGGGRTGELFF.